These 5 T cell receptor beta chains originate from one sample sequenced in a study of T cells in Graves' hyperthyroidism and ophthalmopathy. There were TCR beta CDR3 regions amplified from RNA transcripts. HTBI primers drove first-round RT-PCR of the TCR CDR3. TCRdb independently ran MiXCR on the multiplex PCR reads; one entry per CDR3 protein. Among roughly 380,000 distinct CDR3 sequences, roughly 14% were seen once, and the ten largest hold approximately 11%. Sequenced: blood. The receptors originated from an older woman with Graves' hyperthyroidism.

The V gene is TRBV9, the J gene TRBJ2-3; 8 bases agree with TRBD2. V shed 4 bases, J shed 0 bases, and the junction held 7 bases outside the gene matches. This CDR3 has 16 amino acids. Germline loops: CDR1 SGDLS, CDR2 YYNGEE. The CDR3 coding sequence is TGTGCCAGCAGCCAACGGGGGGGGGCTAGCACAGATACGCAGTATTTT. Translating gives CASSQRGGASTDTQYF. Full variable domain (missing parts from reference TRBV9 and TRBJ2-3): DSGVTQTPKHLITATGQRVTLRCSPRSGDLSVYWYQQSLDQGLQFLIQYYNGEERAKGNILERFSAQQFPDLHSELNLSSLELGDSALYFCASSQRGGASTDTQYFGPGTRLTVL.

This clonotype was picked up a small number of times. The rearrangement joins TRBV9 to TRBJ2-3, with 8 bases identical to TRBD2. V was pared by 1 base and J by 0 bases, with 7 bases of the junction left unmatched. Germline V gene data show CDR1 as SGDLS and CDR2 as YYNGEE. CDR3 length: 17 amino acids. CDR3 loop: CASSVRDGRASTDTQYF. The CDR3 coding sequence is TGTGCCAGCAGCGTACGTGACGGGAGGGCTAGCACAGATACGCAGTATTTT.

CDR3 nucleotide sequence: TGTGCCAGTAGTATCAGGGGACTAGCGGACAAGTACAATGAGCAGTTCTTC. Its translation is CASSIRGLADKYNEQFF. The rearrangement joins TRBV19 to TRBJ2-1, with 11 positions matching TRBD2. There are 17 residues in the CDR3. Trimming took 3 bases from V and 4 from J; bases not matched to a gene: 8. CDR1 is LNHDA, CDR2 SQIVND, per germline (reference sequence).

This clonotype has ten or more counts. The V call is TRBV28, the J call TRBJ2-2; a possible D gene is TRBD1 (6 bases). Trimming took 3 bases from V and 2 from J, leaving 13 bases between them. The CDR3 length is 16 residues. CDR1 MDHEN and CDR2 SYDVKM come from the germline V gene. As DNA, the CDR3 is TGTGCCAGCAGTTTGGTCGGACAGTACAACACCGGGGAGCTGTTTTTT. Translating it yields CASSLVGQYNTGELFF.

DNA of the CDR3: TGTGCCAGCAGCCAAGGGGAGGGGACTAGCGGCGCCTACGAGCAGTACTTC. This encodes CASSQGEGTSGAYEQYF. V usage is TRBV4-2 and J usage is TRBJ2-7; 11 bases match TRBD2. This CDR3 contains 17 residues. The V gene's germline CDR1 is LGHNA and CDR2 YNFKEQ. V shed 1 base and J 2 bases; nucleotides not matched to a gene: 7.